This TCR beta chain was documented in a study of sequential checkpoint blockade in melanoma. Overall study: Some 90 pretreatment tumor DNA samples were TCRβ immunosequenced.

Sample treatment: randomized to nivolumab then ipilimumab (arm A) or the reverse (arm B). This clone counts as medium-sized. This CDR3 comprises 16 residues. The V end lost 0 bases, the J end lost 4 bases, and 15 bases lay between the germline ends. CDR1 ENHRY and CDR2 SYGVKD come from the germline V gene. Measured with immunoSEQ multiplex PCR; TCRdb has only the in-frame clones, and not every one. The sample lists roughly 3,800 clones, 34% occurring once. The chain couples TRBV10-3 to TRBJ2-5; D perhaps matches TRBD2 (6 bases). Sequenced here: tumor tissue (inferred from file names), sampled from a patient given nivolumab and ipilimumab in sequence. This receptor was obtained from a human donor with melanoma. The CDR3 nucleotides are TGTGCCATCAGTGAGTCATATGGGGACTTAAGAGAGACCCAGTACTTC. This codes for CAISESYGDLRETQYF.